This TCR beta chain was sequenced in a study of memory CD4+ T cells and cytomegalovirus serostatus. Using immunoSEQ multiplex PCR, the repertoire was profiled, and TCRdb retains in-frame clones only, with some absent. Altogether tens of thousands of clones are present, approximately 85% being singletons, with the ten largest covering roughly 0.95%. Notes on this clone: Its antigen remains unknown.

General observations from the study: Of 150 to 200 reported CMV TCRbeta sequences, about 67 were found in memory CD4+ repertoires.

Germline CDR1 reads SGHRS; CDR2 reads YFSETQ. Losses at the gene ends were 7 bases for V and 5 bases for J; bases not matched to a gene: 6. The CDR3 totals 13 residues. Single viable CD3+CD4+CD8-CD45RO+ cells were sorted as the memory CD4+ T cells. Donors' CMV status reflects serum IgG against pp150, pp28, p38, p52. The specimen was memory CD4+ T cells from blood. The chain has TRBV5-1 and TRBJ2-5, with 9 bases fitting TRBD2. The receptor was derived from an adult in good health and CMV-seronegative. CDR3 coding DNA: TGCGCCAGCGCGCGGGAGGGCCGTGAGACCCAGTACTTC. Amino acid sequence: CASAREGRETQYF.